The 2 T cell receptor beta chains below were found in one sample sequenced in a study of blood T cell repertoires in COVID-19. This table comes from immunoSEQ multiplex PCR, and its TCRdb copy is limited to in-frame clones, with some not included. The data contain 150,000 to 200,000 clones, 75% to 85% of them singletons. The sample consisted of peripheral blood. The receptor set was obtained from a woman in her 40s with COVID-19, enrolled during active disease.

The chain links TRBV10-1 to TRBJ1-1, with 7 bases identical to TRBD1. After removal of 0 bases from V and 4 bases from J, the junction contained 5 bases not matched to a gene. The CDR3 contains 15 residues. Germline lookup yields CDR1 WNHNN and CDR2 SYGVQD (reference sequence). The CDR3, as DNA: TGCGCCAGCAGTGAGTCGAACCAGGGGGTCACTGAAGCTTTCTTT. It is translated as CASSESNQGVTEAFF.

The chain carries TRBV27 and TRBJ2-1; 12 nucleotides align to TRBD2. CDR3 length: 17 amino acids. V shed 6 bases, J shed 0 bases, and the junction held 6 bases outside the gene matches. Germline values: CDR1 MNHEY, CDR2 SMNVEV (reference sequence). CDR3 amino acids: CASRRLAGGLSYNEQFF. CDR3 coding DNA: TGTGCCAGCAGACGCCTAGCGGGGGGGCTCTCCTACAATGAGCAGTTCTTC.